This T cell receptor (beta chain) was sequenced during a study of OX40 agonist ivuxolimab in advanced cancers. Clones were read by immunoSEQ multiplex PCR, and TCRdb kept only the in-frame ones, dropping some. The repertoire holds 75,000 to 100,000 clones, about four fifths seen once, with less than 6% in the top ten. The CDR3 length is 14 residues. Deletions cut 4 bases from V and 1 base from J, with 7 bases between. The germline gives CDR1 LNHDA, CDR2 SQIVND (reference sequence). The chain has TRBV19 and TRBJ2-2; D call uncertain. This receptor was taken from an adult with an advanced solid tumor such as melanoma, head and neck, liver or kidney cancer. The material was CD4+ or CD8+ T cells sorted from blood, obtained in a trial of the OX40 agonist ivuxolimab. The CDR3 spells CASSTRRNTGELFF. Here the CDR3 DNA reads TGTGCCAGTAGTACAAGACGGAACACCGGGGAGCTGTTTTTT.